This T cell receptor (beta chain) originates from a study of blood T cell repertoires in COVID-19. Study overall: Italy, Spain and the United States were the sources of the convalescent and acute COVID-19 samples. Sample material is recorded as cDNA or gDNA derived from T cells, B-cell-depleted T cells, or PBMCs.

CDR1 is SGDLS and CDR2 is YYNGEE in the germline V gene. With V trimmed by 3 bases and J by 6 bases, 9 bases remained unmatched. The CDR3 is 15 amino acids. Using immunoSEQ multiplex PCR, the repertoire was profiled, and TCRdb retains in-frame clones only, with some absent. The repertoire holds approximately 280,000 clones, with 86% as singletons. Participants were aged 18 to 89 years from approximately 23 US areas. Cohort allocation depended upon clinical history that participants reported. This clone was recorded only once. The sample was PBMCs or T cells enriched from blood (not recorded which). This chain links TRBV9 with TRBJ2-4; 7 bases fit TRBD1. This sequence was found in a woman younger than 35 who had recovered from COVID-19. For the CDR3, the DNA is TGTGCCAGCAGCGGAAGGGGGCTTAGTGGAAACATTCAGTACTTC. Amino acid sequence: CASSGRGLSGNIQYF.